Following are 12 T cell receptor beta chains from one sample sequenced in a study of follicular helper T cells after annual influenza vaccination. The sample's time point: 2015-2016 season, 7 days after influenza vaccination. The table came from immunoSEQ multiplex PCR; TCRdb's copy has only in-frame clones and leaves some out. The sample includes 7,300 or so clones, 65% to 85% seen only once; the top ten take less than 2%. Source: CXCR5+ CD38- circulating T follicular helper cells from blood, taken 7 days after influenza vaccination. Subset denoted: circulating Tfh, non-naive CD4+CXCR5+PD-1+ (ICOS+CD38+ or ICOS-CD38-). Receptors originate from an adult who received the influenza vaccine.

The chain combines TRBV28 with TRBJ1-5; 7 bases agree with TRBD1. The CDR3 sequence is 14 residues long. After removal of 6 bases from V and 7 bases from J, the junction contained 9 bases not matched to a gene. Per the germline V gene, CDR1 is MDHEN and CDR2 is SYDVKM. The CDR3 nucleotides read TGTGCCAGCAGCGCCGCGACAGGGAGGCAGCCCCAGCATTTT. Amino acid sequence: CASSAATGRQPQHF.

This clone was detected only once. The CDR3 sequence: CSVDPGGETQYF. The CDR3 nucleotides are TGCAGCGTTGATCCGGGGGGAGAGACCCAGTACTTC. The chain has TRBV29-1 and TRBJ2-5; the match to TRBD2 covers 7 bases. Germline V gene lookup returns CDR1 SQVTM and CDR2 ANQGSEA. V lost 3 bases to trimming and J lost 4 bases; unmatched junction nucleotides: 2. This CDR3 spans 12 amino acids.

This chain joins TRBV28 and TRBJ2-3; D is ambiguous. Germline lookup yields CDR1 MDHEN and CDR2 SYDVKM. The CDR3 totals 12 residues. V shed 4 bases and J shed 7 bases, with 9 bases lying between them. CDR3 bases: TGTGCCAGCAGTTGGGAAGGCTATACGCAGTATTTT. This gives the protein CASSWEGYTQYF.

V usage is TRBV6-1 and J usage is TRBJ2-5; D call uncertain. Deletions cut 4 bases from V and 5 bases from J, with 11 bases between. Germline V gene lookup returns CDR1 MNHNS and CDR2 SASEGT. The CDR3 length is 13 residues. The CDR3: CASSVLGRETQYF. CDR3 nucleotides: TGTGCCAGCAGTGTTCTAGGGCGGGAGACCCAGTACTTC.

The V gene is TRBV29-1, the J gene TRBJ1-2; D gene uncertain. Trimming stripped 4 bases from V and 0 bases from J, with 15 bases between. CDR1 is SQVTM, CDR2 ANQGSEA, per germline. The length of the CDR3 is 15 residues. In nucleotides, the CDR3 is TGCAGCGTTGGTTCGGGGAAACGAGCTAACTATGGCTACACCTTC. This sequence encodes CSVGSGKRANYGYTF.

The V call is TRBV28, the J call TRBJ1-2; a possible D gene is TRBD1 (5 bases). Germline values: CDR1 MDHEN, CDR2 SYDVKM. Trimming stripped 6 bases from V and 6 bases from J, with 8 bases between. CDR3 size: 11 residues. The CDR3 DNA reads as TGTGCCAGCAGGCACAGGCATGGCTACACCTTC. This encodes CASRHRHGYTF.

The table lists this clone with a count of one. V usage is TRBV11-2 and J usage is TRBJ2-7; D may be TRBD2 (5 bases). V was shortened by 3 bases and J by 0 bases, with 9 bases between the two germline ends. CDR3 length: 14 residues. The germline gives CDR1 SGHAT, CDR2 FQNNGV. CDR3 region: CASSFERLSYEQYF. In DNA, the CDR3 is TGTGCCAGCAGCTTTGAGCGGCTCTCCTACGAGCAGTACTTC. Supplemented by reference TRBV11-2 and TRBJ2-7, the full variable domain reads EAGVAQSPRYKIIEKRQSVAFWCNPISGHATLYWYQQILGQGPKLLIQFQNNGVVDDSQLPKDRFSAERLKGVDSTLKIQPAKLEDSAVYLCASSFERLSYEQYFGPGTRLTVT.

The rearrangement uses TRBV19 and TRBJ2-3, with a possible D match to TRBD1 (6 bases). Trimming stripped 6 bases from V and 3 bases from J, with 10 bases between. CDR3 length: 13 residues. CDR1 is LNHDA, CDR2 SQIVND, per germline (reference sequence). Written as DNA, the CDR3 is TGTGCCAGTAGGGGGCAGGGGACAGATACGCAGTATTTT. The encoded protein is CASRGQGTDTQYF.

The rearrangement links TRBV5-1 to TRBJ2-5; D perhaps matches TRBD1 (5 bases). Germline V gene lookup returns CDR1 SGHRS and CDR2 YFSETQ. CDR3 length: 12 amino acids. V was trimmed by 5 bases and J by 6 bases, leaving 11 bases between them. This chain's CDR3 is CASRGQMQTQYF. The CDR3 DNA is TGCGCCAGCAGGGGGCAGATGCAGACCCAGTACTTC.

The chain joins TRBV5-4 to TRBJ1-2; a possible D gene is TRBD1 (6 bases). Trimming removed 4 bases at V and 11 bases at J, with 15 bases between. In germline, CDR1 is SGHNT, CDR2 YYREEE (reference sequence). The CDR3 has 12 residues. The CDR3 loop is CASSPGQPLYTF. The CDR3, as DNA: TGTGCCAGCAGCCCCGGACAGCCATTATACACCTTC.

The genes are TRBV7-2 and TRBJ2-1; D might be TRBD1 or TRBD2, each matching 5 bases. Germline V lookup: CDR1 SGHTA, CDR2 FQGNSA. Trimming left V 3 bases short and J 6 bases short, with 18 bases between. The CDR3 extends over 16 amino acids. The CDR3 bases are TGTGCCAGCAGCTTGAACGGGATAACCACAGGCAATGAGCAGTTCTTC. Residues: CASSLNGITTGNEQFF.

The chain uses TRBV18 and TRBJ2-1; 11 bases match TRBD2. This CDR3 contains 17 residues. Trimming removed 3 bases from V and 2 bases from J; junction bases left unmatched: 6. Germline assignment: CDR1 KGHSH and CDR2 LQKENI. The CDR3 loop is CASSPTQTSGAYNEQFF. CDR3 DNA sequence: TGTGCCAGCTCACCTACCCAGACTAGCGGGGCCTACAATGAGCAGTTCTTC.